Below, 4 T cell receptor beta chains from the same sample are listed, as sequenced in a study of blood T cell repertoires in COVID-19. Repertoires were generated with immunoSEQ multiplex PCR, while TCRdb's copy carries only in-frame clones and drops some. The sample consists of more than 200,000 clones, roughly four fifths of them appearing once. Sequencing was performed on peripheral blood. The receptor source for this set is a man older than 75 with acute or convalescent COVID-19.

The chain is built from TRBV5-5 and TRBJ2-7; D might be TRBD1 (5 bases). The CDR3 has 13 residues. V dropped 2 bases and J dropped 5 bases, with 11 bases sitting between them. Germline-derived CDR1 and CDR2 are SGHKS and YYEKEE (reference sequence). CDR3 nucleotides: TGTGCCAGCAGCTTACACAGGCTGGACGAGCAGTACTTC. This translates into CASSLHRLDEQYF.

In nucleotides, the CDR3 is TGTGCCAGCAGTCGGACAGGGGGTGGGGAGCAGTACTTC. It translates to CASSRTGGGEQYF. This chain uses TRBV6-5 with TRBJ2-7, with 10 bases that match TRBD1. Losses at the gene ends were 5 bases for V and 7 bases for J; bases not matched to a gene: 5. Germline CDR1 MNHEY, CDR2 SVGAGI. CDR3 length: 13 residues.

The rearrangement uses TRBV18 and TRBJ1-6; unclear D gene. The CDR3 extends over 14 amino acids. CDR1 and CDR2 from the germline V gene are KGHSH and LQKENI. V lost 3 bases, J lost 5 bases, and 8 bases lay in between. CDR3 loop: CASSPPQHNSPLHF. In nucleotides, the CDR3 is TGTGCCAGCTCACCTCCACAACATAATTCACCCCTCCACTTT.

This chain joins TRBV7-9 and TRBJ1-5; 10 bases are shared with TRBD1. CDR3 size: 15 residues. The V gene end was trimmed by 5 bases and the J gene end by 4 bases; junction bases not matched to a gene: 5. CDR1 and CDR2 from the germline V gene are SEHNR and FQNEAQ (reference sequence). CDR3 nucleotides: TGTGCCAGCAGCGGGGACAGGGGTAGAAATCAGCCCCAGCATTTT. As protein: CASSGDRGRNQPQHF.